This entry features one T cell receptor beta chain sequence. The antigen is unknown. With 4 bases clipped from V and 5 bases from J, the junction kept 8 bases outside the gene matches. This CDR3 is built from 15 residues. Germline lookup yields CDR1 SQVTM and CDR2 ANQGSEA. This specimen belongs to a study of T cell responses to AZD1222 COVID-19 vaccine. Study results and limitations: Recipients of AZD1222 seropositive at baseline numbered only 6 or 7. The donor cohort was predominantly white British with a female majority, and clonal diversity may have been underestimated. Spike-specific TCR breadth and depth rose after two AZD1222 doses.

Using immunoSEQ multiplex PCR, the repertoire was profiled, and TCRdb retains in-frame clones only, with some absent. Here the sample spans 100,000 to 120,000 clones, about 87% being singletons. The sequencing used peripheral blood, collected 28 days after the second AZD1222 dose. The receptor was isolated from an adult who received the AZD1222 COVID-19 vaccine. V and J are TRBV29-1 and TRBJ2-3; TRBD2 matches 11 bases. Here the CDR3 reads CSVVPSGGRVDTQYF. CDR3 coding DNA: TGCAGCGTTGTCCCTAGCGGGGGGCGTGTAGATACGCAGTATTTT.